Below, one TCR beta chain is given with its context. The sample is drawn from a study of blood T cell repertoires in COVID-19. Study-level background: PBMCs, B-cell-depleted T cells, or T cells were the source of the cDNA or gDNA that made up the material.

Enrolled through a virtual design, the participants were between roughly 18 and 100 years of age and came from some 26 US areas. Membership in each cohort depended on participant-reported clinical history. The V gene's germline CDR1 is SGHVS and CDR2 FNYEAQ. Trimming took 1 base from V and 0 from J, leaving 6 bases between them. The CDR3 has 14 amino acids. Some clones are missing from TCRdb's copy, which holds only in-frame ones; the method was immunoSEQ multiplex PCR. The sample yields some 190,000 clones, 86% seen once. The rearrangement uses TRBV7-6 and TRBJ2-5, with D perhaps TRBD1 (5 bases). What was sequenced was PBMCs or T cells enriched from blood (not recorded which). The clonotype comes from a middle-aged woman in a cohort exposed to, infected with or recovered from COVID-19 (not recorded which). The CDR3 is CASSLDRHQETQYF. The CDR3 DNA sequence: TGTGCCAGCAGCTTAGACAGGCACCAAGAGACCCAGTACTTC.